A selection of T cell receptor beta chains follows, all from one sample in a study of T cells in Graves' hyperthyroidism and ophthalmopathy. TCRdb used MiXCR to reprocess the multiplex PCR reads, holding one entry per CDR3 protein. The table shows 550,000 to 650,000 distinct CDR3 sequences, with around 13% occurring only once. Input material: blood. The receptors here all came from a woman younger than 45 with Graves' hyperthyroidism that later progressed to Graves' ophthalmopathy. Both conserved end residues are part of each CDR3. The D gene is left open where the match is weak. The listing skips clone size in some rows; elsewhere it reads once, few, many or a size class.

TGCAGTGCTAAGACACTCATGAACACTGAAGCTTTCTTT | CSAKTLMNTEAFF | TRBV20-1 | many | TRBJ1-1 | .
TGTGCCAGCAGCGCACTAGCGAACCCCGCAGATACGCAGTATTTT | CASSALANPADTQYF | TRBV7-9 | many | TRBJ2-3 | TRBD2
TGTGCCAGCAGCTTTCACATGGCAGGGACCCGAATCTATGGCTACACCTTC | CASSFHMAGTRIYGYTF | TRBV7-8 | . | TRBJ1-2 | .
TGTGCCTGGAGTGACAGGGGCTACGAGCAGTACTTC | CAWSDRGYEQYF | TRBV30 | . | TRBJ2-7 | TRBD1
TGTGCCAGCAGCCGACGGCGAGACTCCTACGAGCAGTACTTC | CASSRRRDSYEQYF | TRBV6-2/TRBV6-3 | many | TRBJ2-7 | .
TGTGCCAGCAGCTTACTAGCGGGAGAACTATACGAGCAGTACTTC | CASSLLAGELYEQYF | TRBV11-2 | many | TRBJ2-7 | TRBD2
TGTGCCAGCACCGGGACAGACTTCTACGAGCAGTACTTC | CASTGTDFYEQYF | TRBV2 | many | TRBJ2-7 | TRBD1
TGTGCCAGCAGCGGCCCCAGGACTAGCGGGAGTAATGAGCAGTTCTTC | CASSGPRTSGSNEQFF | TRBV27 | few | TRBJ2-1 | TRBD2
TGTGCCATCAGAGCGACGGGAGACGTAACTAACTATGGCTACACCTTC | CAIRATGDVTNYGYTF | TRBV10-3 | many | TRBJ1-2 | .
TGTGCCAGCTCACCTCCTAGCGATGAGCAGTTCTTC | CASSPPSDEQFF | TRBV18 | many | TRBJ2-1 | .
TGTGCCAGCAGCCCTTGGGGGGGAGCTCCCTCCTACGAGCAGTACTTC | CASSPWGGAPSYEQYF | TRBV7-3 | . | TRBJ2-7 | TRBD2
TGTGCCAGCAGCTTAGAGGGTCTAGATGAAAAACTGTTTTTT | CASSLEGLDEKLFF | TRBV5-6 | few | TRBJ1-4 | .
TGTGCCAGCAGCCTGACTAGCGGGGGGGCGAGAGAGCAGTACTTC | CASSLTSGGAREQYF | TRBV11-2 | . | TRBJ2-7 | TRBD2
TGTGCCAGCAGCCTCCGGTCTGGGACCTACAATGAGCAGTTCTTC | CASSLRSGTYNEQFF | TRBV7-2 | many | TRBJ2-1 | .
TGCGCCAGCCCGAGTAGGTCCAGGGACCACGAGCAGTACTTC | CASPSRSRDHEQYF | TRBV10-2 | many | TRBJ2-7 | .
TGTGCCAGCAGTTCCCCCTGGGGACTAGGGAGATCCGGGGAGCTGTTTTTT | CASSSPWGLGRSGELFF | TRBV12-3/TRBV12-4 | many | TRBJ2-2 | TRBD2
TGTGCCAGCGCAAAAGAGACGGAAGAAAAACTGTTTTTT | CASAKETEEKLFF | TRBV9 | few | TRBJ1-4 | .
TGTGCCAGCAGCCCGGGACTAGCGGGAGTAGCTATAGATACGCAGTATTTT | CASSPGLAGVAIDTQYF | TRBV2 | . | TRBJ2-3 | TRBD2
TGTGCCAGCAGCTTAGGAGTCTCTGGAAACACCATATATTTT | CASSLGVSGNTIYF | TRBV7-2 | many | TRBJ1-3 | .
TGTGCCAGCAGCTCTCAACGGGGACAGGGTGGCGAGACCCAGTACTTC | CASSSQRGQGGETQYF | TRBV7-9 | . | TRBJ2-5 | TRBD1
TGTGCCAGCAGTTTTTCCCTCTCCTATAATTCACCCCTCCACTTT | CASSFSLSYNSPLHF | TRBV28 | many | TRBJ1-6 | .
TGTGCCAGCAGTCGGGTGGGAGAGACCCAGTACTTC | CASSRVGETQYF | TRBV27 | many | TRBJ2-5 | .
TGTGCCAGCAGTTCCAGAAGTTACGAGCAGTACTTC | CASSSRSYEQYF | TRBV6-2/TRBV6-3 | many | TRBJ2-7 | .
TGCAGTGCTTATCCCGCTAGCGGGGCCTACAATGAGCAGTTCTTC | CSAYPASGAYNEQFF | TRBV20-1 | . | TRBJ2-1 | TRBD2
TGTGCCAGCAGCTGGACGGGAGGGCCGTACGAGCAGTACTTC | CASSWTGGPYEQYF | TRBV7-3 | many | TRBJ2-7 | TRBD2
TGTGCCAGCAGCCACAGGGCGAATAATGAAAAACTGTTTTTT | CASSHRANNEKLFF | TRBV3-1 | . | TRBJ1-4 | .
TGTGCCAGCAGCTTATTTGCTCCGGGATCCGGAGAGCAGTACTTC | CASSLFAPGSGEQYF | TRBV7-9 | once | TRBJ2-7 | .
TGTGCCAGCTCACCATCGGAAGTTAAGTCCTACAATGAGCAGTTCTTC | CASSPSEVKSYNEQFF | TRBV18 | many | TRBJ2-1 | .
TGTGCCAGCAGAGCCCTGGCTATGGGTGAGCAGTTCTTC | CASRALAMGEQFF | TRBV12-3/TRBV12-4 | many | TRBJ2-1 | .
TGTGCCAGCAGCTTAACCGGGCCCGGAGAGACCCAGTACTTC | CASSLTGPGETQYF | TRBV7-9 | once | TRBJ2-5 | .
TGTGCCACCAGCAGAGAATCCGGACAGGGCTACAATGAGCAGTTCTTC | CATSRESGQGYNEQFF | TRBV15 | many | TRBJ2-1 | TRBD1
TGTGCCAGCAGCTTATCTGGGGGGACCCACGAGCAGTACTTC | CASSLSGGTHEQYF | TRBV7-9 | many | TRBJ2-7 | .
TGTGCCAGCAGCTTACCGCAGGCCGTTTTCTTT | CASSLPQAVFF | TRBV7-9 | few | TRBJ1-1 | .
TGTGCCAGCACCCTCCTAGCGGGAGGGAATGAGCAGTTCTTC | CASTLLAGGNEQFF | TRBV6-2/TRBV6-3 | many | TRBJ2-1 | TRBD2
TGTGCCAGCAGTTACCCTCGGACGGAACCGGCTCCCCGAGAGAGCACAGATACGCAGTATTTT | CASSYPRTEPAPRESTDTQYF | TRBV2 | many | TRBJ2-3 | .
TGTGCCAGCAGCTCTTCAGGACTCCCTGGCGGGACCCAGTACTTC | CASSSSGLPGGTQYF | TRBV7-9 | few | TRBJ2-5 | .
TGCAGTGCTAGAGATCTCGGCGGGGAGCTGTTTTTT | CSARDLGGELFF | TRBV20-1 | . | TRBJ2-2 | .
TGTGCCAGCAGTCCTATCAGGGTCGGCGCGGGGGACATTCAGTACTTC | CASSPIRVGAGDIQYF | TRBV27 | once | TRBJ2-4 | TRBD2
TGTGCCAGCAGACTTGACACGGACAATCAGCCCCAGCATTTT | CASRLDTDNQPQHF | TRBV28 | many | TRBJ1-5 | .
TGTGCCATCAGTGAGTCGGGTAAGCTAATGAACACTGAAGCTTTCTTT | CAISESGKLMNTEAFF | TRBV10-3 | many | TRBJ1-1 | .
TGTGCCAGTTGGACAGGGGGTAACTATGGCTACACCTTC | CASWTGGNYGYTF | TRBV6-2/TRBV6-3 | many | TRBJ1-2 | TRBD1
TGTGCCAGCAGCCACCCGGGGGAGGGGGGGTACAATGAGCAGTTCTTC | CASSHPGEGGYNEQFF | TRBV7-9 | many | TRBJ2-1 | .
TGTGCCAGCAGTCATAGGGGGCAAGACAATCAGCCCCAGCATTTT | CASSHRGQDNQPQHF | TRBV6-1 | many | TRBJ1-5 | TRBD1